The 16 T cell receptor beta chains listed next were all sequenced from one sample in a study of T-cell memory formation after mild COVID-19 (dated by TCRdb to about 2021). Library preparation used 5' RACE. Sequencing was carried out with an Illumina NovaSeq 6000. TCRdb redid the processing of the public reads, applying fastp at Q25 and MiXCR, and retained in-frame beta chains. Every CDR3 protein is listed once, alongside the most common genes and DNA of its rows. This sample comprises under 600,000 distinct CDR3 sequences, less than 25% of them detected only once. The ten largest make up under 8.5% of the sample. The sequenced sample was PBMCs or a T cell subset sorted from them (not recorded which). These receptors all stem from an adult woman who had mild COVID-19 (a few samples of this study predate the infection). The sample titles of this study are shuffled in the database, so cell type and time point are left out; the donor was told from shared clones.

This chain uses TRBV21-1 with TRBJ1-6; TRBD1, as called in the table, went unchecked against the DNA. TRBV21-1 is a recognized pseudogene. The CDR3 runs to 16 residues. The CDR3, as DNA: TGTGCCAGCAGCAAATCAGGGGATACCTATAATTCACCCCTCCACTTT. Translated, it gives CASSKSGDTYNSPLHF.

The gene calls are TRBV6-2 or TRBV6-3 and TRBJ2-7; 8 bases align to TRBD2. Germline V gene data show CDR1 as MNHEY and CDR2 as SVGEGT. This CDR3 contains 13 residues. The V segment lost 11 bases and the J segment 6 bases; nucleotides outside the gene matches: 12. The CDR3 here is CAVRAGGPGEQYF. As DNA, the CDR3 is TGTGCCGTCCGGGCGGGAGGCCCGGGCGAGCAGTACTTC.

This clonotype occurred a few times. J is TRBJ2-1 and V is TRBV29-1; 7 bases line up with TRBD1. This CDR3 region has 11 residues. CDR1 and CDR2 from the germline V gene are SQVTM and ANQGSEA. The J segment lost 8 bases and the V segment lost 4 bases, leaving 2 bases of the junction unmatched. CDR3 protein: CSVGQGDEQFF. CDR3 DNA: TGCAGCGTTGGACAGGGAGATGAGCAGTTCTTC.

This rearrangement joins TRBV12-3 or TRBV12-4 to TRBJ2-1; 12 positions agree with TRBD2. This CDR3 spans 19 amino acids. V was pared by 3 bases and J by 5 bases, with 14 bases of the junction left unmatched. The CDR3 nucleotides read TGTGCCAGCAGTTTTCGGTCGGGACTAGCGGGTTCGGTGGACAATGAGCAGTTCTTC. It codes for CASSFRSGLAGSVDNEQFF.

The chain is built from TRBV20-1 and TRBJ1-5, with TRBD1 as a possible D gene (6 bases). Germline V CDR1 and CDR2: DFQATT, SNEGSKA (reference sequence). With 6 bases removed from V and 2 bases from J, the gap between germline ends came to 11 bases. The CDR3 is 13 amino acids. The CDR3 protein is CSAPPGGNQPQHF. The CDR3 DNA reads TGCAGTGCACCCCCAGGGGGCAATCAGCCCCAGCATTTT.

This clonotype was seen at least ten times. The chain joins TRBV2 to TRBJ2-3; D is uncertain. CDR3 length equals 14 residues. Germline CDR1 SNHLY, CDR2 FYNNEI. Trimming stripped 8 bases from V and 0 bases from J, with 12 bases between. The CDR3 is CASLMDGSTDTQYF. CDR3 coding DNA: TGTGCCAGCCTAATGGACGGTAGCACAGATACGCAGTATTTT.

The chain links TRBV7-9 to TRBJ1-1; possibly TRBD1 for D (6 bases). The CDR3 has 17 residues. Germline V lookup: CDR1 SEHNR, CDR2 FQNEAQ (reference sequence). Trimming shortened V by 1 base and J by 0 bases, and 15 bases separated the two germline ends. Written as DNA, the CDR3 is TGTGCCAGCAGCTTAGGACAGGCGATTTTGATGAACACTGAAGCTTTCTTT. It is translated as CASSLGQAILMNTEAFF. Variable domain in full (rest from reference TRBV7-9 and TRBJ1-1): DTGVSQNPRHKITKRGQNVTFRCDPISEHNRLYWYRQTLGQGPEFLTYFQNEAQLEKSRLLSDRFSAERPKGSFSTLEIQRTEQGDSAMYLCASSLGQAILMNTEAFFGQGTRLTVV.

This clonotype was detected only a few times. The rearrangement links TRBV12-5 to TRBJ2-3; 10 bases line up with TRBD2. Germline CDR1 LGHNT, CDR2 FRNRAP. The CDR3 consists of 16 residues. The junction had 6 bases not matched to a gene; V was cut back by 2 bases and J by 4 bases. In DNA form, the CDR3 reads TGTGCTAGTGGTTTGACAAAGCGGGAGGGTCCAGATACGCAGTATTTT. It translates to CASGLTKREGPDTQYF.

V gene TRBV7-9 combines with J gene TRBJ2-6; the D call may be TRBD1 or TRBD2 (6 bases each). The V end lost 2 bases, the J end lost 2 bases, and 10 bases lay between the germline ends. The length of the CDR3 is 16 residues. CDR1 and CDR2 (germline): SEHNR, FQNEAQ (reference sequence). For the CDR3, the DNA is TGTGCCAGCAGCTTATCCGGGGGCGCTGGGGCCAACGTCCTGACTTTC. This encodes CASSLSGGAGANVLTF.

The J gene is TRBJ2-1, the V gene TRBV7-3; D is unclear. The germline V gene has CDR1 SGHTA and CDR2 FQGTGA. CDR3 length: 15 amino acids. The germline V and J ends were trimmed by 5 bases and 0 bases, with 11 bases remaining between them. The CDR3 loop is CASSMTASSYNEQFF. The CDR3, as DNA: TGTGCCAGCAGCATGACCGCGAGCTCCTACAATGAGCAGTTCTTC.

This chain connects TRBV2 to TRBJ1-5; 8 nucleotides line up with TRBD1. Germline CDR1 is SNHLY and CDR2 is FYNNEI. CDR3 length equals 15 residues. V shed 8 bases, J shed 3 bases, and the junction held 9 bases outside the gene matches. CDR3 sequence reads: CASQLRTGLNQPQHF. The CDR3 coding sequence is TGTGCCAGCCAACTCCGGACAGGGCTCAATCAGCCCCAGCATTTT. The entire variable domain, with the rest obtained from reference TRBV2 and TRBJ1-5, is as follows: EPEVTQTPSHQVTQMGQEVILRCVPISNHLYFYWYRQILGQKVEFLVSFYNNEISEKSEIFDDQFSVERPDGSNFTLKIRSTKLEDSAMYFCASQLRTGLNQPQHFGDGTRLSIL.

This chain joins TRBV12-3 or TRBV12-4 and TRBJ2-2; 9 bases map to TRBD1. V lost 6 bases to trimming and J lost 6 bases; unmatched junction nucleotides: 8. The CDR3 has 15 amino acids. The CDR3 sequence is CASRHGTGIAGELFF. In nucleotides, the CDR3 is TGTGCCAGCAGACACGGGACAGGGATCGCCGGGGAGCTGTTTTTT.

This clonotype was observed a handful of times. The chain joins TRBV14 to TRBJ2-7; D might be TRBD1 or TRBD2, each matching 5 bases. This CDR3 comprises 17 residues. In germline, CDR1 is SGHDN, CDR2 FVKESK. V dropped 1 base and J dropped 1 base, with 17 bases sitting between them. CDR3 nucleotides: TGTGCCAGCAGCCAAGGGCCCAGGGAGTTCGGATCCTACGAGCAGTACTTC. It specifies CASSQGPREFGSYEQYF.

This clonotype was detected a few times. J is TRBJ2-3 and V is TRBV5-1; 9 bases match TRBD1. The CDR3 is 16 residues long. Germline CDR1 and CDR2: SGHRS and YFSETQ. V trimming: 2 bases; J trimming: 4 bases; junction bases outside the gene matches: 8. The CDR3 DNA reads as TGCGCCAGCAGCTTAGCCGGGACAGGGAGGCCAGATACGCAGTATTTT. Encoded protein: CASSLAGTGRPDTQYF.

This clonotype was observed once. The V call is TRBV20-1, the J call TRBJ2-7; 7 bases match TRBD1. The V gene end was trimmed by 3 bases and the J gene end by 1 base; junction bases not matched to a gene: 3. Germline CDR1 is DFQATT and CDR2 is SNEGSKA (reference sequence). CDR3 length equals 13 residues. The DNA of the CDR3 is TGCAGTGCTAGGAAGGGACAGTCCTACGAGCAGTACTTC. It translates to CSARKGQSYEQYF.

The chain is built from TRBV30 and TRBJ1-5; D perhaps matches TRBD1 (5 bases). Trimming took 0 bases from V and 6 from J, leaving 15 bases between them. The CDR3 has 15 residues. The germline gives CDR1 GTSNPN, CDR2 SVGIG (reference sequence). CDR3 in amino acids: CAWSVRRGRGQPQHF. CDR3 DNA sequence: TGTGCCTGGAGTGTACGGCGGGGGAGAGGTCAGCCCCAGCATTTT.